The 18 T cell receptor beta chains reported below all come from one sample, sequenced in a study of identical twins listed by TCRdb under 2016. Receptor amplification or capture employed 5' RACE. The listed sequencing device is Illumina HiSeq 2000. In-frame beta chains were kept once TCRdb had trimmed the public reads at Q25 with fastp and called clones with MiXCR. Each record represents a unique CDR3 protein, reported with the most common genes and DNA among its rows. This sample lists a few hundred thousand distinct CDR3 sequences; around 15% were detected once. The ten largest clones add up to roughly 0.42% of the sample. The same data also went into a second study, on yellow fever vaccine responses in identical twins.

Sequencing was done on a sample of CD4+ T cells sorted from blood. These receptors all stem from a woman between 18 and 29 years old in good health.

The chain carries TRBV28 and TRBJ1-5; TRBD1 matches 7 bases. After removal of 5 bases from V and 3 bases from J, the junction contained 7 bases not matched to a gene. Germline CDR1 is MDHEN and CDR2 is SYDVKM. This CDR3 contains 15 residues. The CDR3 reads CASSAKTGFNQPQHF. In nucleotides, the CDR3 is TGTGCCAGCAGTGCCAAGACAGGGTTCAATCAGCCCCAGCATTTT.

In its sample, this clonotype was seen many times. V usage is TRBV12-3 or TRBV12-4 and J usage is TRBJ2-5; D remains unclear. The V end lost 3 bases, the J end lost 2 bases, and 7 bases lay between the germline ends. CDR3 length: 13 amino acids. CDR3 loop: CASSLSGQETQYF. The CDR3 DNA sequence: TGTGCCAGCAGTTTGTCAGGTCAAGAGACCCAGTACTTC.

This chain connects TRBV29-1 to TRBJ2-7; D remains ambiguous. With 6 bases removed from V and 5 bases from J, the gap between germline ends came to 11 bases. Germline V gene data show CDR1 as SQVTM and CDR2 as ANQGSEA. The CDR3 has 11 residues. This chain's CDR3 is CSVADIDEQYF. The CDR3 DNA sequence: TGCAGCGTCGCTGACATAGACGAGCAGTACTTC.

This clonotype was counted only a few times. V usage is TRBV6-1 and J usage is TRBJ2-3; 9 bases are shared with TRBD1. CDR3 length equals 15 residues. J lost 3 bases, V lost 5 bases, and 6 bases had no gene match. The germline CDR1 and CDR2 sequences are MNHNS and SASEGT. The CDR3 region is CASSTPGQGTDTQYF. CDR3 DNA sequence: TGTGCCAGCAGTACACCGGGACAGGGAACAGATACGCAGTATTTT.

CDR3 nucleotides: TGTGCCAGCAGGGACTCCCTTCATAATGAGCAGTTCTTC. Translating it yields CASRDSLHNEQFF. The chain has TRBV28 and TRBJ2-1, with D possibly being TRBD2 (5 bases). This CDR3 has 13 amino acids. Germline lookup yields CDR1 MDHEN and CDR2 SYDVKM. With 6 bases removed from V and 7 bases from J, the gap between germline ends came to 13 bases.

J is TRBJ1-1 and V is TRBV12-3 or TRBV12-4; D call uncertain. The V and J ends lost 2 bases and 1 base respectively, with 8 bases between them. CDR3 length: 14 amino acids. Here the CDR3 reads CASSLWLQNTEAFF. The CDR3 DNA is TGTGCCAGCAGTTTATGGCTTCAGAACACTGAAGCTTTCTTT.

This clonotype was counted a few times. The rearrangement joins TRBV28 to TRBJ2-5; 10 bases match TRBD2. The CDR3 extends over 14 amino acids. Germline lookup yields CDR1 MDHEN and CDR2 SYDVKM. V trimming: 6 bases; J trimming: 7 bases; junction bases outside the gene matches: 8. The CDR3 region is CASRLAGRTGTQYF. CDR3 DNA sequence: TGTGCCAGCAGACTAGCGGGGCGCACAGGGACCCAGTACTTC. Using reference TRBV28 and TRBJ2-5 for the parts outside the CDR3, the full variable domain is DVKVTQSSRYLVKRTGEKVFLECVQDMDHENMFWYRQDPGLGLRLIYFSYDVKMKEKGDIPEGYSVSREKKERFSLILESASTNQTSMYLCASRLAGRTGTQYFGPGTRLLVL.

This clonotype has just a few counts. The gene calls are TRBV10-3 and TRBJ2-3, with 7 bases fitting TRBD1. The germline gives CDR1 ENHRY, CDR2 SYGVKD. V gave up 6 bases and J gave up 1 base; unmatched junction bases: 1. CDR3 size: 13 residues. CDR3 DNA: TGTGCCATCAGCACAGGGGGCACAGATACGCAGTATTTT. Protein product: CAISTGGTDTQYF.

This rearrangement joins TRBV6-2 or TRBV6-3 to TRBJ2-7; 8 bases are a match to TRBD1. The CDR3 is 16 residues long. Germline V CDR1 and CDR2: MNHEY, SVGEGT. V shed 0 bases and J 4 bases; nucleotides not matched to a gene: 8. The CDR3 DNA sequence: TGTGCCAGCAGTTACTCGGGGACAGGCCTCTTGTACGAGCAGTACTTC. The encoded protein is CASSYSGTGLLYEQYF.

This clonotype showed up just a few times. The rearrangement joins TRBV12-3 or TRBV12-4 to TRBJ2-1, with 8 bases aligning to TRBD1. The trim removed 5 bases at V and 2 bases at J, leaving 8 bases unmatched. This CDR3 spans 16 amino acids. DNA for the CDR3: TGTGCCAGCAGTACTCCCGGACAGGGACCCTACAATGAGCAGTTCTTC. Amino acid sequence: CASSTPGQGPYNEQFF.

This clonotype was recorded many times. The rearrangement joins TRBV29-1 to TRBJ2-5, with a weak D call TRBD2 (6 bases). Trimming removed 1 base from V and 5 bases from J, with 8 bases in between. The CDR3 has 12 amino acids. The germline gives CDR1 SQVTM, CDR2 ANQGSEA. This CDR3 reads CSVEGSGETQYF. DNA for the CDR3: TGCAGCGTTGAAGGGAGCGGGGAGACCCAGTACTTC.

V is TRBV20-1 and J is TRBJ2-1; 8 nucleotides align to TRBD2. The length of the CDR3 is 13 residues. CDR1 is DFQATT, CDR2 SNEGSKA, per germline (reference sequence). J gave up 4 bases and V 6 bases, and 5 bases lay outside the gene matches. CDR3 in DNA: TGCAGTGCCCCGGGACTAGGTTACAATGAGCAGTTCTTC. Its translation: CSAPGLGYNEQFF.

The CDR3 here is CASSLSGTTITDTQYF. DNA for the CDR3: TGTGCCAGCAGCCTTTCCGGGACTACCATCACAGATACGCAGTATTTT. The chain links TRBV3-1 to TRBJ2-3; 7 nucleotides line up with TRBD2. With V trimmed by 4 bases and J by 2 bases, 9 bases remained unmatched. Per germline, CDR1 LGHDT and CDR2 YNNKEL (reference sequence). The CDR3 loop spans 16 amino acids.

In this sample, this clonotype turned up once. CDR3 coding DNA: TGCGCCAGCAGCACGGGACAAGCGGGGGCCTACGAGCAGTACGTC. Residues: CASSTGQAGAYEQYV. This sequence joins TRBV5-1 and TRBJ2-7; TRBD2 matches 8 bases. This CDR3 has 15 amino acids. In germline, CDR1 is SGHRS, CDR2 YFSETQ. J lost 2 bases, V lost 4 bases, and 8 bases had no gene match.

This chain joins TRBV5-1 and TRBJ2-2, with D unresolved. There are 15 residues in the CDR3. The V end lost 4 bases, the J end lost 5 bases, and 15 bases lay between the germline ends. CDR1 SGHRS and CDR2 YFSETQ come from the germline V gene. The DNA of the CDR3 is TGCGCCAGCAGCGGGGTCCTAGAGAGAACCGGGGAGCTGTTTTTT. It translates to CASSGVLERTGELFF.

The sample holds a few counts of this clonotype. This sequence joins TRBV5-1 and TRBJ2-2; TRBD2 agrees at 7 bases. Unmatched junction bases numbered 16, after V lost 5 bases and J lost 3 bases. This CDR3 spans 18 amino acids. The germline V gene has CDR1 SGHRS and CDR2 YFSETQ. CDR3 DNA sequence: TGCGCCAGCAGAAGCTGGACTAGTCCCCGATTCGACACCGGGGAGCTGTTTTTT. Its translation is CASRSWTSPRFDTGELFF.

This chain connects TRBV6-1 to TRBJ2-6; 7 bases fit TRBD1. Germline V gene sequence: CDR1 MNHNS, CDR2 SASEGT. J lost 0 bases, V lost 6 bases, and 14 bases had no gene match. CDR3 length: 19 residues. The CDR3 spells CASRTIGGGQSSGANVLTF. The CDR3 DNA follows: TGTGCCAGCAGAACTATAGGGGGCGGACAGTCCTCTGGGGCCAACGTCCTGACTTTC.

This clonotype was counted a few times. The CDR3 loop is CSARVAGRPLQYV. The CDR3 DNA reads TGCAGTGCTAGGGTAGCGGGCAGGCCGTTGCAGTACGTC. V and J are TRBV20-1 and TRBJ2-7; 7 bases align to TRBD2. The CDR3 spans 13 residues. CDR1 and CDR2 from the germline V gene are DFQATT and SNEGSKA (reference sequence). J gave up 9 bases and V 3 bases, and 11 bases lay outside the gene matches.